The clone carrying this TCR beta chain was recorded many times. Antigen specificity is unknown. Using its own MiXCR run on the 5' RACE reads, TCRdb lists one record per CDR3 protein. The sample has approximately 37,000 distinct CDR3 sequences, approximately 17% seen once; the top ten hold roughly 2.8%. Germline lookup yields CDR1 DFQATT and CDR2 SNEGSKA (reference sequence). The CDR3 totals 14 residues. V shed 4 bases and J 5 bases; nucleotides not matched to a gene: 8. Findings of the study overall: The TCR gene usage of tumor memory CD4+ T cells clustered together with blood and lymph node memory CD4+ cells and with lymph node naive CD4+ cells. Greatest tumor Treg TCR overlap was with tumor naive CD4+ cells.

CD25-based Treg depletion was applied to purified naive CD4+ T cells. The source is a female donor with breast cancer. The specimen sequenced was naive CD4+ T cells sorted from a lymph node. Regarding subset: naive CD4+ T cells, CD4+CD45RA+CD25-. V usage is TRBV20-1 and J usage is TRBJ2-1, with 7 bases that match TRBD1. Here the CDR3 reads CSATQGSGDNEQFF. In nucleotides, the CDR3 is TGCAGTGCTACACAGGGGAGTGGGGACAATGAGCAGTTCTTC.